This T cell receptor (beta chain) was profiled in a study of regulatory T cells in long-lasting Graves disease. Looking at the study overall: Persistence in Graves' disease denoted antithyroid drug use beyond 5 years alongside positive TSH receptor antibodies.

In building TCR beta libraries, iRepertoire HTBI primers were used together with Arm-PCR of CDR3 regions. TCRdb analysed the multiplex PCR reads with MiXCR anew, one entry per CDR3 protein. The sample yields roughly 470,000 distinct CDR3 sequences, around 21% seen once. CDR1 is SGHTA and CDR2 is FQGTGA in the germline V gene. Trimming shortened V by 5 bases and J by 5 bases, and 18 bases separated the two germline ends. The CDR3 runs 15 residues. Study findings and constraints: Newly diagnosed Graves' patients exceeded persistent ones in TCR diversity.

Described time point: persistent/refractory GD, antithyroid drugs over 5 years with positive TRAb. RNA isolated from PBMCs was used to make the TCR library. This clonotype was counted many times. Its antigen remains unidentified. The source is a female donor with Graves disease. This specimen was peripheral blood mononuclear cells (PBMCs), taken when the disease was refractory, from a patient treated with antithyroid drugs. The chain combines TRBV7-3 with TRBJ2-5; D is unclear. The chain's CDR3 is CASSLISGPRETQYF. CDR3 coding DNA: TGTGCCAGCAGCCTAATCTCCGGACCGAGGGAGACCCAGTACTTC.